This TCR beta chain was retrieved from a study of shared clonotypes between healthy human individuals. Regarding the study as a whole: Donor clonotype sharing was expected to depend on sequencing depth.

V gave up 0 bases and J gave up 11 bases; unmatched junction bases: 8. This CDR3 contains 14 residues. Looked up from germline, CDR1 is SGHAT and CDR2 is FQNNGV. The repertoire was sequenced with immunoSEQ multiplex PCR; TCRdb's copy has only in-frame clones and lacks some. The data show just over 2,000,000 clones, about 95% seen once. On this clone: Its antigen is not known.

Material: naive CD4+ T cells sorted from blood. As to subset: CD45RA+ positively selected. J is TRBJ2-3 and V is TRBV11-2; the match to TRBD2 covers 7 bases. The clonotype was recovered from a man younger than 35 in good health. CDR3 in DNA: TGTGCCAGCAGCTTAGATCTAGCGGCGGGCCTGCAGTATTTT. Amino acids: CASSLDLAAGLQYF.